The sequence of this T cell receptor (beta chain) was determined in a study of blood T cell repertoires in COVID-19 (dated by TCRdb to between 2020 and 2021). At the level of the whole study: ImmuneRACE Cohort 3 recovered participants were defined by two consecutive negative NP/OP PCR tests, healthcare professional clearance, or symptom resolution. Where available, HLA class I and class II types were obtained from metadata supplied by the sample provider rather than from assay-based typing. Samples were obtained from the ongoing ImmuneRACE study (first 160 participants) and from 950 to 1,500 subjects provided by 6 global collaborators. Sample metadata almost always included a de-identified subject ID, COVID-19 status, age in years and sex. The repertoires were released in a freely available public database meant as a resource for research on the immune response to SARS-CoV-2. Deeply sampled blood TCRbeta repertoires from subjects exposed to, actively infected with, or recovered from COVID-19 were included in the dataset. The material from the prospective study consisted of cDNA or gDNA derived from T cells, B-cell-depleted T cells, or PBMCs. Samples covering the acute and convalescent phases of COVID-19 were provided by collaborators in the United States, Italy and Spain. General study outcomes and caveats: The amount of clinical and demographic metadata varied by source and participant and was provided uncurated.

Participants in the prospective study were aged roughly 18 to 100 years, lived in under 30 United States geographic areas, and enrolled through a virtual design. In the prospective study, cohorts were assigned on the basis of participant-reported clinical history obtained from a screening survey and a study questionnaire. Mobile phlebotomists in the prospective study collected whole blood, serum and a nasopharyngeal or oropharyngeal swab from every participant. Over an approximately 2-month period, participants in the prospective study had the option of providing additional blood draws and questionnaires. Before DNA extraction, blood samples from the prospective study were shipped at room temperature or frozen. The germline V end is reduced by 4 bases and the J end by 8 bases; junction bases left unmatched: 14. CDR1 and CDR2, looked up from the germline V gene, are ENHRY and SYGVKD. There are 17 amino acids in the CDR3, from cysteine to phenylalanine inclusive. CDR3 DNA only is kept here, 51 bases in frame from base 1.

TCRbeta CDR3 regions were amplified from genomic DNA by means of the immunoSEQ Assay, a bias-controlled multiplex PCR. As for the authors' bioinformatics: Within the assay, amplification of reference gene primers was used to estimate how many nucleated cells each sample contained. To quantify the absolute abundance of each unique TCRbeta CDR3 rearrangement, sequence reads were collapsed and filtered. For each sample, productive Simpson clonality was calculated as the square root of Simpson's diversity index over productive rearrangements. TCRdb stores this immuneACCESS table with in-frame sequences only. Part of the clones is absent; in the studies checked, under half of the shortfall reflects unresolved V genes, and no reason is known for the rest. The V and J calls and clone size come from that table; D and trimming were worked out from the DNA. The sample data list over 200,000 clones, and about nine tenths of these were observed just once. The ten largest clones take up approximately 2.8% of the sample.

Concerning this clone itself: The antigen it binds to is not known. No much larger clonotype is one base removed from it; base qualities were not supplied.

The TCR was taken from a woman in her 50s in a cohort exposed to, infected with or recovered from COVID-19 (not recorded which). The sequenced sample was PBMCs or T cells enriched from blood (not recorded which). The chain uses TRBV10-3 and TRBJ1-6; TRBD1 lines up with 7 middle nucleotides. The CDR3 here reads CAISGGRGNPTDSPLHF. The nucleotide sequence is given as TGTGCCATCAGTGGTGGCAGGGGGAATCCCACGGATTCACCCCTCCACTTT.